This T cell receptor beta chain was sequenced for a study of blood T cell repertoires in COVID-19. The CDR3 contains 19 residues. The V end was cut by 3 bases, the J end by 0 bases, with 24 bases between. Germline V lookup: CDR1 LNHNV, CDR2 YYDKDF (reference sequence). This clone was seen a handful of times. Source study methods: Estimates of nucleated cell counts were drawn from the amplification of reference gene primers. Measured with immunoSEQ multiplex PCR; TCRdb has only the in-frame clones, and not every one. V and J calls and clone size follow that table, whereas D and trimming were derived from the DNA. In the table there are 70,000 to 95,000 clones, nearly 95% of which are singletons.

The chain carries TRBV15 and TRBJ2-7, with a tentative D call TRBD2 (5 bases). The sequenced sample was peripheral blood. The source is a human donor with active COVID-19. The donor label of this sample is uncertain. The CDR3 bases are TGTGCCACCAGCAGTCGATCCCAAACAACTGGGAGACGCTCCTACGAGCAGTACTTC. Translating it yields CATSSRSQTTGRRSYEQYF.